The next 32 T cell receptor beta chains were all read from a single sample in a study of identical twins. TCRdb re-called the 5' RACE reads with MiXCR, one entry per CDR3 protein. The sample includes hundreds of thousands of distinct CDR3 sequences, 8.5% to 9.5% of them seen just once. These data were also reused for a study on yellow fever vaccine responses in identical twins.

Sequenced input: PBMCs. These receptors originate from a young woman in good health.

This sequence joins TRBV2 and TRBJ2-7; tentatively, D is TRBD1 (6 bases). Per the germline V gene, CDR1 is SNHLY and CDR2 is FYNNEI. V lost 6 bases and J lost 5, with 20 bases in between. This CDR3 is 15 amino acids long. CDR3 region: CASRNRDTSGDEQYF. The CDR3 nucleotides read TGTGCCAGCAGGAACCGGGACACGAGTGGGGACGAGCAGTACTTC. Combining the CDR3 with reference TRBV2 and TRBJ2-7 gives the whole variable domain EPEVTQTPSHQVTQMGQEVILRCVPISNHLYFYWYRQILGQKVEFLVSFYNNEISEKSEIFDDQFSVERPDGSNFTLKIRSTKLEDSAMYFCASRNRDTSGDEQYFGPGTRLTVT.

This clonotype was observed a few times. This sequence joins TRBV15 and TRBJ2-1, with TRBD1 matching over 9 bases. Germline assignment: CDR1 LNHNV and CDR2 YYDKDF (reference sequence). V was pared by 0 bases and J by 9 bases, with 9 bases of the junction left unmatched. The CDR3 is made up of 16 amino acids. CDR3 in DNA: TGTGCCACCAGCAGAGATGTGGGACAGGGATGGAGTGAGCAGTTCTTC. Residues: CATSRDVGQGWSEQFF.

This chain joins TRBV19 and TRBJ1-2; tentative D call: TRBD1 (5 bases). Germline values: CDR1 LNHDA, CDR2 SQIVND (reference sequence). V gave up 7 bases and J gave up 2 bases, with 17 bases separating them. The CDR3 extends over 15 amino acids. The CDR3 loop reads CASTPDSTANYGYTF. Here the CDR3 DNA reads TGTGCCAGTACCCCTGACAGCACCGCGAACTATGGCTACACCTTC.

The rearrangement joins TRBV7-9 to TRBJ2-7; 13 bases match TRBD2. The CDR3 contains 15 residues. Germline V lookup: CDR1 SEHNR, CDR2 FQNEAQ (reference sequence). V shed 5 bases, J shed 2 bases, and the junction held 3 bases outside the gene matches. The CDR3 coding sequence is TGTGCCAGCAGCGGGACTAGCGGGGCTACCTACGAGCAGTACTTC. Protein product: CASSGTSGATYEQYF.

The chain joins TRBV7-3 to TRBJ2-3, with D maybe TRBD2 (6 bases). V was trimmed by 5 bases and J by 7 bases, leaving 13 bases between them. There are 13 residues in the CDR3. Germline-derived CDR1 and CDR2 are SGHTA and FQGTGA. This CDR3 reads CASSPEAGNTQYF. CDR3 DNA sequence: TGTGCCAGCAGCCCGGAGGCGGGGAATACGCAGTATTTT.

This clonotype was seen at least ten times. This chain joins TRBV5-5 and TRBJ2-1; D remains unclear. Germline loops: CDR1 SGHKS, CDR2 YYEKEE (reference sequence). The V end lost 2 bases, the J end lost 1 base, and 7 bases lay between the germline ends. The CDR3 is made up of 14 amino acids. The CDR3 sequence is CASSLAQSYNEQFF. CDR3 DNA: TGTGCCAGCAGCTTAGCGCAGTCCTACAATGAGCAGTTCTTC.

The J gene is TRBJ2-5, the V gene TRBV11-2; TRBD1 matches at 7 bases. This CDR3 comprises 15 residues. Per the germline V gene, CDR1 is SGHAT and CDR2 is FQNNGV. V trimming: 0 bases; J trimming: 3 bases; junction bases outside the gene matches: 4. The CDR3 here is CASSLDRDREETQYF. In DNA form, the CDR3 reads TGTGCCAGCAGCTTAGACCGGGACAGAGAAGAGACCCAGTACTTC.

This clonotype has just a few counts. The V call is TRBV3-1, the J call TRBJ2-6; perhaps TRBD1 as D (5 bases). The CDR3 is 17 amino acids. The germline V gene has CDR1 LGHDT and CDR2 YNNKEL (reference sequence). V shed 5 bases and J shed 0 bases, with 14 bases lying between them. CDR3 sequence (DNA): TGTGCCAGCAGCGAGCAAGACAGTAGCTCTGGGGCCAACGTCCTGACTTTC. Translation gives CASSEQDSSSGANVLTF. The whole variable domain, remainder taken from reference TRBV3-1 and TRBJ2-6, is DTAVSQTPKYLVTQMGNDKSIKCEQNLGHDTMYWYKQDSKKFLKIMFSYNNKELIINETVPNRFSPKSPDKAHLNLHINSLELGDSAVYFCASSEQDSSSGANVLTFGAGSRLTVL.

The rearrangement uses TRBV7-9 and TRBJ2-7; 10 nucleotides agree with TRBD2. J was trimmed by 3 bases and V by 2 bases; bases with no gene match: 7. This CDR3 spans 16 amino acids. The germline V gene has CDR1 SEHNR and CDR2 FQNEAQ (reference sequence). CDR3 protein: CASSLSSGSEVYEQYF. CDR3 nucleotide sequence: TGTGCCAGCAGCTTATCTAGCGGGAGTGAAGTCTACGAGCAGTACTTC.

The rearrangement uses TRBV5-1 and TRBJ2-3; a possible D gene is TRBD1 (5 bases). CDR1 is SGHRS and CDR2 is YFSETQ in the germline V gene. The V end lost 5 bases, the J end lost 5 bases, and 18 bases lay between the germline ends. This CDR3 comprises 15 residues. The CDR3 loop is CASRKGPLVGDTQYF. The CDR3 nucleotides read TGCGCCAGCAGGAAGGGGCCCCTCGTTGGAGATACGCAGTATTTT.

The rearrangement uses TRBV29-1 and TRBJ1-2, with D hard to call. Trimming removed 4 bases at V and 4 bases at J, with 7 bases between. CDR1 is SQVTM and CDR2 is ANQGSEA in the germline V gene. This CDR3 has 11 residues. This chain's CDR3 is CSVAEGYGYTF. Here the CDR3 DNA reads TGCAGCGTTGCGGAGGGCTATGGCTACACCTTC.

The chain combines TRBV20-1 with TRBJ2-7; 7 bases map to TRBD1. The length of the CDR3 is 14 residues. Germline CDR1 DFQATT, CDR2 SNEGSKA (reference sequence). Germline trimming cut 4 bases from V and 2 bases from J; bases unmatched to any gene: 8. The CDR3 sequence is CSAKPITGAYEQYF. CDR3 sequence (DNA): TGCAGTGCTAAACCTATAACAGGGGCCTACGAGCAGTACTTC.

This clonotype was observed at least ten times. J is TRBJ2-1 and V is TRBV5-6; TRBD1 matches at 11 bases. V was clipped by 2 bases and J by 4 bases; unmatched bases: 2. The germline V gene has CDR1 SGHDT and CDR2 YYEEEE. The CDR3 extends over 15 amino acids. The CDR3 here is CASSLGTGGYNEQFF. DNA for the CDR3: TGTGCCAGCAGCTTAGGGACAGGGGGGTACAATGAGCAGTTCTTC.

The J gene is TRBJ2-3, the V gene TRBV15, with 9 bases identical to TRBD2. Germline V gene sequence: CDR1 LNHNV, CDR2 YYDKDF (reference sequence). This CDR3 has 14 amino acids. V dropped 6 bases and J dropped 1; count of bases not matched to a gene: 2. The CDR3 is CATRAGGGTDTQYF. CDR3 nucleotide sequence: TGTGCCACCAGAGCGGGGGGCGGCACAGATACGCAGTATTTT.

This clonotype has at least ten counts. This chain connects TRBV11-1 to TRBJ2-2; D possibly corresponds to TRBD1 (6 bases). The CDR3 contains 18 residues. Trimming left V 4 bases short and J 4 bases short, with 22 bases between. CDR1 and CDR2 (germline): SGHAT, FQDESV (reference sequence). The CDR3 bases are TGTGCCAGCAGCTCCAGGACAGCCTCAAAGGGTAGCACCGGGGAGCTGTTTTTT. This translates into CASSSRTASKGSTGELFF.

This clonotype was seen ten or more times. The chain recombines TRBV12-3 or TRBV12-4 with TRBJ1-1, with 9 bases aligning to TRBD1. Trimming removed 6 bases from V and 1 base from J; junction bases left unmatched: 9. There are 16 residues in the CDR3. This chain's CDR3 is CASRPPGQGWNTEAFF. CDR3 bases: TGTGCCAGCAGACCTCCGGGACAGGGCTGGAACACTGAAGCTTTCTTT.

This clonotype was seen repeatedly, ten times or more. This sequence joins TRBV7-2 and TRBJ2-5, with D perhaps matching TRBD1 or TRBD2 (5 bases each). Germline lookup yields CDR1 SGHTA and CDR2 FQGNSA. Trimming took 2 bases from V and 5 from J, leaving 12 bases between them. The CDR3 extends over 14 amino acids. The CDR3 bases are TGTGCCAGCAGCTTACTTGGGGGTGGGGAGACCCAGTACTTC. It specifies CASSLLGGGETQYF. The variable domain in full, completed from reference TRBV7-2 and TRBJ2-5, reads GAGVSQSPSNKVTEKGKDVELRCDPISGHTALYWYRQSLGQGLEFLIYFQGNSAPDKSGLPSDRFSAERTGGSVSTLTIQRTQQEDSAVYLCASSLLGGGETQYFGPGTRLLVL.

The table lists this clonotype with a few counts. This chain connects TRBV15 to TRBJ2-7, with a tentative D call TRBD1 (6 bases). Looked up from germline, CDR1 is LNHNV and CDR2 is YYDKDF (reference sequence). This CDR3 is 15 amino acids long. V was pared by 0 bases and J by 5 bases, with 14 bases between. DNA for the CDR3: TGTGCCACCAGCAGAGATAACAGGGCAGGGGACGAGCAGTACTTC. Translation gives CATSRDNRAGDEQYF.

The rearrangement links TRBV4-3 to TRBJ1-2; D perhaps matches TRBD1 (5 bases). The CDR3 loop spans 15 amino acids. Germline loops: CDR1 LGHNA, CDR2 YSLEER. Trimming removed 0 bases from V and 0 bases from J, with 8 bases in between. The CDR3, as DNA: TGCGCCAGCAGCCAAGAGACAGCGACTAACTATGGCTACACCTTC. Its protein product is CASSQETATNYGYTF.

V gene TRBV11-1 combines with J gene TRBJ2-7; TRBD2 matches 10 bases. The CDR3 is made up of 18 amino acids. Trimming removed 1 base from V and 3 bases from J; junction bases left unmatched: 12. Germline loops: CDR1 SGHAT, CDR2 FQDESV (reference sequence). The CDR3 DNA reads TGTGCCAGCAGCTTAGTAGGTCGCGGGCTAGCGGGGGTCTACGAGCAGTACTTC. Its translation: CASSLVGRGLAGVYEQYF.

This clonotype occurred a few times. V and J are TRBV5-5 and TRBJ1-1; 10 nucleotides agree with TRBD1. V was pared by 4 bases and J by 4 bases, with 7 bases of the junction left unmatched. Germline V gene sequence: CDR1 SGHKS, CDR2 YYEKEE (reference sequence). The CDR3 spans 15 residues. The CDR3 loop is CASSIRQGAVTEAFF. The CDR3 DNA is TGTGCCAGCAGCATTAGACAGGGGGCGGTCACTGAAGCTTTCTTT.

Comments on this clonotype: This may be a read error, as it is one base from a much larger clone. The chain is built from TRBV7-9 and TRBJ2-3; 8 bases map to TRBD1. The J call may be mistaken, given a closer DNA end match to TRBJ1-5. The CDR3 totals 14 residues. Germline loops: CDR1 SEHNR, CDR2 FQNEAQ (reference sequence). DNA of the CDR3: TGTGCCAGCAGCCTCGGACAGGGTGAGACTACGCAGCATTTT. As protein: CASSLGQGETTQHF.

V is TRBV7-9 and J is TRBJ1-2; D gene unclear. The V end lost 4 bases, the J end lost 0 bases, and 15 bases lay between the germline ends. Germline CDR1 and CDR2: SEHNR and FQNEAQ (reference sequence). The CDR3 contains 16 residues. The CDR3 loop reads CASSSQIHTANYGYTF. In DNA form, the CDR3 reads TGTGCCAGCAGCTCGCAAATCCACACAGCTAACTATGGCTACACCTTC. Supplemented by reference TRBV7-9 and TRBJ1-2, the full variable domain reads DTGVSQNPRHKITKRGQNVTFRCDPISEHNRLYWYRQTLGQGPEFLTYFQNEAQLEKSRLLSDRFSAERPKGSFSTLEIQRTEQGDSAMYLCASSSQIHTANYGYTFGSGTRLTVV.

This clonotype has a handful of counts. The V call is TRBV24-1, the J call TRBJ2-5; D is perhaps TRBD2 (6 bases). Between the trimmed V and J ends, which lost 6 bases and 3 bases, there was a span of 16 bases. The germline CDR1 and CDR2 sequences are KGHDR and SFDVKD. This CDR3 is 15 amino acids long. Written as DNA, the CDR3 is TGTGCCACCAGTACTGGGGGAGGTGGCGAAGAGACCCAGTACTTC. Its translation is CATSTGGGGEETQYF.

The chain is built from TRBV9 and TRBJ1-1, with a tentative D call TRBD1 (5 bases). CDR1 is SGDLS and CDR2 is YYNGEE in the germline V gene. The CDR3 extends over 16 amino acids. The V gene lost 0 bases and the J gene lost 2 bases, with 14 bases spanning the gap. The CDR3 protein is CASSVGPAGPNTEAFF. The CDR3 bases are TGTGCCAGCAGCGTAGGACCCGCAGGGCCCAACACTGAAGCTTTCTTT.

This clonotype has at least ten counts. The rearrangement uses TRBV5-1 and TRBJ1-2; D is unclear. This CDR3 contains 13 residues. V lost 1 base, J lost 2 bases, and 6 bases lay in between. The germline V gene has CDR1 SGHRS and CDR2 YFSETQ. CDR3 amino acids: CASSLIQNYGYTF. CDR3 DNA: TGCGCCAGCAGCTTGATCCAAAACTATGGCTACACCTTC.

This clonotype appeared a few times. V is TRBV2 and J is TRBJ2-7, with a weak D call TRBD2 (5 bases). The CDR3 contains 12 residues. V gave up 8 bases and J gave up 3 bases, with 11 bases separating them. Per the germline V gene, CDR1 is SNHLY and CDR2 is FYNNEI. CDR3 sequence: CASVREGYEQYF. CDR3 DNA: TGTGCCAGCGTGAGGGAAGGCTACGAGCAGTACTTC.

In its sample, this clonotype was seen a few times. The V and J genes are TRBV20-1 and TRBJ2-7; no clear D gene. There are 14 residues in the CDR3. V was pared by 4 bases and J by 1 base, with 14 bases between. Germline CDR1 reads DFQATT; CDR2 reads SNEGSKA (reference sequence). CDR3 nucleotide sequence: TGCAGTGCTACGGGCAGTCGACTTTCCTACGAGCAGTACTTC. It encodes CSATGSRLSYEQYF.

This clonotype was counted a few times. CDR3 nucleotide sequence: TGTGCCAGCAGCTCTTCGGGGCCCTTCTATGGCTACACCTTC. Its protein product is CASSSSGPFYGYTF. The rearrangement joins TRBV7-9 to TRBJ1-2; tentatively, D is TRBD1 (5 bases). V was trimmed by 4 bases and J by 4 bases, leaving 13 bases between them. Germline lookup yields CDR1 SEHNR and CDR2 FQNEAQ (reference sequence). The CDR3 runs to 14 residues.

This clonotype was counted between two and nine times. The CDR3 DNA is TGTGCCATCAGTGAGGGGGGCTCTGGGGCCAACGTCCTGACTTTC. Translated: CAISEGGSGANVLTF. The genes are TRBV10-3 and TRBJ2-6; D tentatively reads TRBD1 or TRBD2 (5 bases each). This CDR3 region has 15 residues. CDR1 ENHRY and CDR2 SYGVKD come from the germline V gene. With 2 bases removed from V and 0 bases from J, the gap between germline ends came to 5 bases.

The chain joins TRBV7-2 to TRBJ2-4, with D possibly matching TRBD1 (6 bases). Per the germline V gene, CDR1 is SGHTA and CDR2 is FQGNSA. The V end lost 0 bases, the J end lost 0 bases, and 21 bases lay between the germline ends. The CDR3 is 20 amino acids. CDR3 nucleotide sequence: TGTGCCAGCAGCTTAGCAACGGGACACACTGAGAGACTAGCCAAAAACATTCAGTACTTC. Its translation is CASSLATGHTERLAKNIQYF.

The chain has TRBV19 and TRBJ2-2, with TRBD2 matching 10 bases. This CDR3 region has 22 residues. The germline CDR1 and CDR2 sequences are LNHDA and SQIVND (reference sequence). V lost 9 bases and J lost 6; bases outside the gene matches: 31. The DNA of the CDR3 is TGTGCCAGGGGATTAGACAAGATTGAGCGGGAGGGCCCGTCAGGAGTCGCCGGGGAGCTGTTTTTT. Protein sequence: CARGLDKIEREGPSGVAGELFF.